The table lists the clone carrying this T cell receptor beta chain with many counts. TCRdb reprocessed the reads with MiXCR, giving one entry per CDR3 protein. Of a few hundred thousand distinct CDR3 sequences detected, more than 8% appear once; the ten largest clones hold 3.5% to 4.5%. From germline, CDR1 is SEHNR and CDR2 FQNEAQ (reference sequence). Trimming stripped 0 bases from V and 2 bases from J, with 13 bases between. The CDR3 totals 16 residues. This record belongs to a study of T cell repertoires in cytomegalovirus infection. Study context: Both CMV infection and a matching HLA type were indicated by public TCR beta signatures.

This chain joins TRBV7-9 and TRBJ2-5, with D possibly matching TRBD2 (5 bases). The specimen sequenced was PBMCs. The TCR was taken from a human donor in good health (CMV status not recorded). Some clones in this sample may be carry-over from other donors' samples. The CDR3 region is CASSLARRSGQETQYF. For the CDR3, the DNA is TGTGCCAGCAGCTTAGCGCGCCGAAGCGGACAAGAGACCCAGTACTTC.